This TCR beta chain was recovered during a study of cytomegalovirus exposure and HLA in healthy donors. This clone was detected a few times. Data came from immunoSEQ multiplex PCR; TCRdb stores just in-frame clones and leaves some out. The sample shows approximately 230,000 clones, approximately 84% of them seen only once. Trimming took 2 bases from V and 4 from J; bases not matched to a gene: 7. Germline V gene data show CDR1 as KGHSH and CDR2 as LQKENI. This CDR3 is built from 16 residues. Material for sequencing was PBMCs. The chain recombines TRBV18 with TRBJ1-2; 10 bases fit TRBD1. This receptor was obtained from a man younger than 35 in good health and CMV-seropositive. The CDR3 is CASSPRQGAFGYGYTF. CDR3 in DNA: TGTGCCAGCTCACCAAGACAGGGGGCCTTTGGCTATGGCTACACCTTC.